Detailed here is one TCR beta chain. V lost 6 bases, J lost 8 bases, and 6 bases stayed unmatched. The CDR3 runs 13 residues. Germline V gives CDR1 LGHDT, CDR2 YNNKEL (reference sequence). In the study's own analysis: Nucleated cell counts were estimated from reference gene primer amplification. The repertoire was sequenced with immunoSEQ multiplex PCR; TCRdb's copy has only in-frame clones and lacks some. Clonal size and the V and J genes are those of that table, whereas D and trimming came from the DNA. The repertoire has 120,000 or so clones, over 80% of them found once; the top ten carry more than 25%. The data are from a study of blood T cell repertoires in COVID-19. Study information: Sample material is recorded as cDNA or gDNA derived from T cells, B-cell-depleted T cells, or PBMCs.

The gene calls are TRBV3-1 (or the pseudogene TRBV3-2) and TRBJ1-4; 7 bases fit TRBD1. The sequence was collected from a woman in her 70s with acute or convalescent COVID-19. Material: peripheral blood. CDR3 nucleotide sequence: TGTGCCAGCAGTCCAGGGGGACGGGAAAAACTGTTTTTT. Protein product: CASSPGGREKLFF.